This entry lists 7 T cell receptor beta chains sequenced from one sample in a study of cytomegalovirus exposure and HLA in healthy donors. Use of 60 Vbeta and 13 Jbeta primers characterized the PCR. Assay used: immunoSEQ multiplex PCR; TCRdb lists only in-frame clones, some missing. The sample consists of 100,000 to 150,000 clones, over 75% of them appearing once. Material: PBMCs. The receptors derive from a male donor in good health and CMV-seropositive.

The chain carries TRBV2 and TRBJ2-7; 8 nucleotides agree with TRBD2. Germline CDR1 is SNHLY and CDR2 is FYNNEI. With V trimmed by 7 bases and J by 9 bases, 11 bases remained unmatched. The CDR3 sequence is 13 residues long. CDR3 sequence reads: CASKDSGNQGQYF. CDR3 bases: TGTGCCAGCAAAGATAGCGGGAATCAGGGGCAGTACTTC. The whole variable domain, filled in from reference TRBV2 and TRBJ2-7, reads EPEVTQTPSHQVTQMGQEVILRCVPISNHLYFYWYRQILGQKVEFLVSFYNNEISEKSEIFDDQFSVERPDGSNFTLKIRSTKLEDSAMYFCASKDSGNQGQYFGPGTRLTVT.

V and J are TRBV28 and TRBJ2-1, with TRBD1 matching over 9 bases. With 8 bases clipped from V and 6 bases from J, the junction kept 5 bases outside the gene matches. CDR1 is MDHEN and CDR2 is SYDVKM in the germline V gene. The CDR3 contains 13 residues. CDR3 sequence reads: CASWDREVNEQFF. The CDR3 bases are TGTGCCAGCTGGGACAGGGAAGTCAATGAGCAGTTCTTC.

The chain has TRBV7-6 and TRBJ2-5; 10 bases match TRBD2. CDR3 length: 17 residues. Per the germline V gene, CDR1 is SGHVS and CDR2 is FNYEAQ. V was clipped by 1 base and J by 1 base; unmatched bases: 6. The CDR3 DNA sequence: TGTGCCAGCAGCTTAGAACCAGCGGGGGGGTTCCAAGAGACCCAGTACTTC. Residues: CASSLEPAGGFQETQYF.

V and J are TRBV15 and TRBJ2-6; 8 bases fit TRBD1. This CDR3 is built from 16 residues. V lost 5 bases to trimming and J lost 1 base; unmatched junction nucleotides: 4. In germline, CDR1 is LNHNV, CDR2 YYDKDF (reference sequence). The CDR3 here is CATSGDRSSGANVLTF. The CDR3 nucleotides read TGTGCCACCAGCGGGGACAGGTCTTCTGGGGCCAACGTCCTGACTTTC.

In nucleotides, the CDR3 is TGTGCCAGCAGCTTAACGAGAGCAAAAGGAGGCAATGAGCAGTTCTTC. This gives the protein CASSLTRAKGGNEQFF. The chain has TRBV7-3 and TRBJ2-1, with a possible D match to TRBD2 (5 bases). V gave up 0 bases and J gave up 6 bases, with 15 bases separating them. There are 16 residues in the CDR3. Per germline, CDR1 SGHTA and CDR2 FQGTGA.

CDR3 in DNA: TGTGCCAGCAGCCCATACATTCTGGGAACAGGGCTTGGTGAAAAACTGTTTTTT. It specifies CASSPYILGTGLGEKLFF. The chain is built from TRBV7-2 and TRBJ1-4; D might be TRBD1 (6 bases). The germline V gene encodes CDR1 SGHTA and CDR2 FQGNSA. This CDR3 is 18 amino acids long. The V end lost 5 bases, the J end lost 7 bases, and 26 bases lay between the germline ends.

This clone was seen a handful of times. The rearrangement links TRBV4-1 to TRBJ2-2, with 8 bases matching TRBD2. The junction had 18 bases not matched to a gene; V was cut back by 1 base and J by 5 bases. Germline-derived CDR1 and CDR2 are MGHRA and YSYEKL. The CDR3 spans 20 residues. In DNA, the CDR3 is TGCGCCAGCAGCCAAGGCCCACTAGCGGTCGAGGGAGAGAAAACCGGGGAGCTGTTTTTT. Encoded protein: CASSQGPLAVEGEKTGELFF.